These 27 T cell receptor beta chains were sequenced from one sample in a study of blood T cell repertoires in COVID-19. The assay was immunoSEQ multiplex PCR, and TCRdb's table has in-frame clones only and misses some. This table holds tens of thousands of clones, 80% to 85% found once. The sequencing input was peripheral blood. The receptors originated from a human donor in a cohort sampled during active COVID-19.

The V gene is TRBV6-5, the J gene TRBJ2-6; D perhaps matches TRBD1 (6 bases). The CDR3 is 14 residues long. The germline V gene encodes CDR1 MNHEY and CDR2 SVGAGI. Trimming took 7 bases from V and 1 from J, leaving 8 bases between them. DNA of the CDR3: TGTGCCAGCACTACAGGGTCTGGGGCCAACGTCCTGACTTTC. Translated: CASTTGSGANVLTF.

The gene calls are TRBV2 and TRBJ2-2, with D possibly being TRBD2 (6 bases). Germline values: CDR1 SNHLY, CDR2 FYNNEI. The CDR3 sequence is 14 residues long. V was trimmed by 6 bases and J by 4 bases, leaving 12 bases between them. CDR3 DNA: TGTGCCAGCAGGAGCGGAGGGACCACCGGGGAGCTGTTTTTT. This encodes CASRSGGTTGELFF.

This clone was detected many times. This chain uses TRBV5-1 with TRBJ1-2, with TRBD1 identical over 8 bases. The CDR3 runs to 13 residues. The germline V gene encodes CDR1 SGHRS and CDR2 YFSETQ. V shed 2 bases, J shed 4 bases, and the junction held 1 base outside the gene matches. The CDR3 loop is CASSFGQGYGYTF. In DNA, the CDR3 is TGCGCCAGCAGCTTCGGACAGGGCTATGGCTACACCTTC. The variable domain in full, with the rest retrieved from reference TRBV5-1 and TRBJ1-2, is KAGVTQTPRYLIKTRGQQVTLSCSPISGHRSVSWYQQTPGQGLQFLFEYFSETQRNKGNFPGRFSGRQFSNSRSEMNVSTLELGDSALYLCASSFGQGYGYTFGSGTRLTVV.

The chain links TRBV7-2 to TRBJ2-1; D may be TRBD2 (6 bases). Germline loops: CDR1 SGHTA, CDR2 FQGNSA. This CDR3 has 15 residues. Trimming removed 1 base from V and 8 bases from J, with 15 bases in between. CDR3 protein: CASSLELRGSHEQFF. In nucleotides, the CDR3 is TGTGCCAGCAGCTTAGAGCTGCGGGGTTCCCATGAGCAGTTCTTC.

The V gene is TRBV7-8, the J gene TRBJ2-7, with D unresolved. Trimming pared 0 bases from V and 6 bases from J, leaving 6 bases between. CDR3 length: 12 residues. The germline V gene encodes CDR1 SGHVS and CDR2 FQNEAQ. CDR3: CASSLASIEQYF. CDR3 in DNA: TGTGCCAGCAGCTTAGCATCAATCGAGCAGTACTTC.

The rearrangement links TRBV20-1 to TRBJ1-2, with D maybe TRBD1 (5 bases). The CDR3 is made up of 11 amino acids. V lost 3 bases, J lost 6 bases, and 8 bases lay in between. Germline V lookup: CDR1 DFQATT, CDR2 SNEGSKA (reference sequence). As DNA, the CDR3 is TGCAGTGCTAGCAGGACAAATGGCTACACCTTC. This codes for CSASRTNGYTF.

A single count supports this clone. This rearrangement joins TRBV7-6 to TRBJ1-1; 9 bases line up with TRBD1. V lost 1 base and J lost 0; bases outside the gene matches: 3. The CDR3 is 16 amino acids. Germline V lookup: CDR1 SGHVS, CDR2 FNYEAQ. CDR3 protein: CASSLVGTGLNTEAFF. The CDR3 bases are TGTGCCAGCAGCTTAGTGGGGACAGGGCTGAACACTGAAGCTTTCTTT.

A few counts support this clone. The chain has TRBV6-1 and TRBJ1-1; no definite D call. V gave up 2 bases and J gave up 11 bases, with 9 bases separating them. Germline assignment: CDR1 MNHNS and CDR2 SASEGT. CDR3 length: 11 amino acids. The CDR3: CASSEMRRAFF. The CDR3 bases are TGTGCCAGCAGTGAAATGAGGCGGGCTTTCTTT.

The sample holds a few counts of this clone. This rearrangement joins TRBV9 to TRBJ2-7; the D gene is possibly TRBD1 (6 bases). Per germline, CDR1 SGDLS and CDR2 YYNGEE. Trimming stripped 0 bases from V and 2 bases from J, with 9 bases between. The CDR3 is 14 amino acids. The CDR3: CASSVDAGAYEQYF. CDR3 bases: TGTGCCAGCAGCGTAGACGCAGGGGCCTACGAGCAGTACTTC.

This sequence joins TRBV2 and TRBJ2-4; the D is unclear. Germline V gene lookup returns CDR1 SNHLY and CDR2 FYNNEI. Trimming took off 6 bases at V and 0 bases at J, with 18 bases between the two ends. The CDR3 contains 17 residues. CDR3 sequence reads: CASSTQRGTLAKNIQYF. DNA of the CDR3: TGTGCCAGCAGCACCCAAAGAGGCACACTAGCCAAAAACATTCAGTACTTC.

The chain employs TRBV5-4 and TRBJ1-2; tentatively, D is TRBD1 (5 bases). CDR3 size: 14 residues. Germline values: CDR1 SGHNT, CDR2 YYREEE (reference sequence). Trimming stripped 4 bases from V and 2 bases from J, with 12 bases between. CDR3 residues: CASSPDTKNYGYTF. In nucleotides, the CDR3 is TGTGCCAGCAGCCCGGACACCAAAAACTATGGCTACACCTTC.

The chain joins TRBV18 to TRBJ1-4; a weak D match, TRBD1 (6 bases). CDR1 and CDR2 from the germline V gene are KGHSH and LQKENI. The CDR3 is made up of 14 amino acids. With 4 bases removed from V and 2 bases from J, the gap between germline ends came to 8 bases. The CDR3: CASSQDSTNEKLFF. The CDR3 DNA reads TGTGCCAGCTCACAGGACAGCACTAATGAAAAACTGTTTTTT.

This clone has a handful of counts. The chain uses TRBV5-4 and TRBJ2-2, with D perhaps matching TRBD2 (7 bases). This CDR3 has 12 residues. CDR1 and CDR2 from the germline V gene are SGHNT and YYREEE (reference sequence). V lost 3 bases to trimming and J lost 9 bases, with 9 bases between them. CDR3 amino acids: CASSWGGRELFF. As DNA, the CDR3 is TGTGCCAGCAGCTGGGGGGGCCGGGAGCTGTTTTTT.

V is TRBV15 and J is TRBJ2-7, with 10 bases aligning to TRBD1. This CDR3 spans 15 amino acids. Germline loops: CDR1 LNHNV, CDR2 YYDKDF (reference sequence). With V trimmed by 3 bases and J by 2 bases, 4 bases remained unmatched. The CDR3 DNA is TGTGCCACCAGCAGCCGGGACAGGGGCCCCTACGAGCAGTACTTC. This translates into CATSSRDRGPYEQYF.

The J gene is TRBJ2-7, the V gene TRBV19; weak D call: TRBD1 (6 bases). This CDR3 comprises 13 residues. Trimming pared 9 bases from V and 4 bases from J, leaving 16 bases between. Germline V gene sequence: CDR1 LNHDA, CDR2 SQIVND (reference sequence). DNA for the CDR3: TGTGCCAGCCGGAAGGGACACCCTTACGAGCAGTACTTC. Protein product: CASRKGHPYEQYF.

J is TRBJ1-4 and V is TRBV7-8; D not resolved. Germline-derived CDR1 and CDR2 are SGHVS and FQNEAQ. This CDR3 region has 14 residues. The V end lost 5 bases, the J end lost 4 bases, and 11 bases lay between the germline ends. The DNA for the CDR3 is TGTGCCAGCAGCCCTGGGAGTTTTAATGAAAAACTGTTTTTT. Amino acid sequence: CASSPGSFNEKLFF.

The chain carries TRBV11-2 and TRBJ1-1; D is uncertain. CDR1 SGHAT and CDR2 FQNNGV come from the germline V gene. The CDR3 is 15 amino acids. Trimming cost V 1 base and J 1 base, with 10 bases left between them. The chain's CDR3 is CASSLGGPGNTEAFF. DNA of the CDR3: TGTGCCAGCAGCTTAGGCGGTCCCGGGAACACTGAAGCTTTCTTT.

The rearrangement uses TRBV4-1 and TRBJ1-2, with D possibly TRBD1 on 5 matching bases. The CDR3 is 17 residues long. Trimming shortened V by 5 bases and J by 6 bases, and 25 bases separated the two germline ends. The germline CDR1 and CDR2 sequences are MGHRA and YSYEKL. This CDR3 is CASSSNPGLPPVHGYTF. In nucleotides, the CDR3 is TGCGCCAGCAGCTCAAATCCGGGACTCCCCCCGGTTCATGGCTACACCTTC.

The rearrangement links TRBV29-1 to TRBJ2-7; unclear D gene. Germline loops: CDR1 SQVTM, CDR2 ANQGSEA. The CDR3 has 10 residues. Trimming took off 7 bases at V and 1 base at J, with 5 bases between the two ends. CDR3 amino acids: CSALSYEQYF. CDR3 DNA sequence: TGCAGCGCACTTTCCTACGAGCAGTACTTC.

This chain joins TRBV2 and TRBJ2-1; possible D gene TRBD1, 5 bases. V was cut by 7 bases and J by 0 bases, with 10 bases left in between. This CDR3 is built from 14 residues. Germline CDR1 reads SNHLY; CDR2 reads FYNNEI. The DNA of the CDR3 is TGTGCCAGCAAAGGGGCGAGCTCCTACAATGAGCAGTTCTTC. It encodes CASKGASSYNEQFF.

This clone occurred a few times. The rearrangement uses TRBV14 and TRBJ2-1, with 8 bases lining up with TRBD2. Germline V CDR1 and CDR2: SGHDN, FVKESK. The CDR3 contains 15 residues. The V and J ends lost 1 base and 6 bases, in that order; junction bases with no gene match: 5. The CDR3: CASSQVGGAINEQFF. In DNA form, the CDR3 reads TGTGCCAGCAGCCAAGTCGGGGGGGCTATCAATGAGCAGTTCTTC.

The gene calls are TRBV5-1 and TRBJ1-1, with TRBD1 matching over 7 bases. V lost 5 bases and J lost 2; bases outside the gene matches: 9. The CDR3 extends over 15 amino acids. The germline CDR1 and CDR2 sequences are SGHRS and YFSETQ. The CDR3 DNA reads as TGCGCCAGCAGTCGGGGACAGCGGGCCAACACTGAAGCTTTCTTT. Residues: CASSRGQRANTEAFF.

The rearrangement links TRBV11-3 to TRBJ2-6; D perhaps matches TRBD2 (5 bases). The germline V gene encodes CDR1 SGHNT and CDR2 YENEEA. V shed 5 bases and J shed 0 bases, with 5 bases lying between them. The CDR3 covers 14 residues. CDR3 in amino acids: CASSRDSGANVLTF. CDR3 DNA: TGTGCCAGCAGCCGGGACTCTGGGGCCAACGTCCTGACTTTC.

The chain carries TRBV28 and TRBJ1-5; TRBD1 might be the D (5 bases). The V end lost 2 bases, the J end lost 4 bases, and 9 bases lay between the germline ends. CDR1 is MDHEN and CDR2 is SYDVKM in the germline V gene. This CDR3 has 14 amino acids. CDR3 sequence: CASSLRQGNQPQHF. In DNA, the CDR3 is TGTGCCAGCAGTTTAAGGCAGGGAAATCAGCCCCAGCATTTT.

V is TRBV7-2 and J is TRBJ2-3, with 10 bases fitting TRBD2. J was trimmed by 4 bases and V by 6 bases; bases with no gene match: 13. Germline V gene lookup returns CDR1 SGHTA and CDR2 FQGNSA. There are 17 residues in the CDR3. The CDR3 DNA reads TGTGCCAGCAGTTCCGCCCCCCAGCGGGGGGGATCAGATACGCAGTATTTT. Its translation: CASSSAPQRGGSDTQYF.

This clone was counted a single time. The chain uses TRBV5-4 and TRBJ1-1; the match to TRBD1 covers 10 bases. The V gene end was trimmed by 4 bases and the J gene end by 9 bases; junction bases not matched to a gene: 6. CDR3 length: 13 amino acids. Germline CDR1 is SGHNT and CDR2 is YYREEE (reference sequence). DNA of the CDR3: TGTGCCAGCAGCCCCGGACAGGGGGTTCAAGCTTTCTTT. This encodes CASSPGQGVQAFF.

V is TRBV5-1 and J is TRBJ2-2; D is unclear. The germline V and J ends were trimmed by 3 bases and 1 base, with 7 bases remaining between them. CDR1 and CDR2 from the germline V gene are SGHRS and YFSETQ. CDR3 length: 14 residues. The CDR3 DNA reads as TGCGCCAGCAGCTCCAACAGGAACACCGGGGAGCTGTTTTTT. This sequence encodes CASSSNRNTGELFF.